This entry lists 11 T cell receptor beta chains sequenced from one sample in a study of cytomegalovirus exposure and HLA in healthy donors. PCR employed 60 Vbeta and 13 Jbeta primers. Only in-frame clones appear in the TCRdb table, and some are missing; sequencing was by immunoSEQ multiplex PCR. The repertoire holds about 170,000 clones, 80% to 85% seen once, with about 2% in the top ten. Sequenced input: PBMCs. Receptors originate from a male donor in good health and CMV-seronegative.

CDR3 sequence (DNA): TGCGCCAGCAGCCGGGCGGAGGGGGGGGATACGCAGTATTTT. Protein product: CASSRAEGGDTQYF. The chain carries TRBV5-1 and TRBJ2-3, with a tentative D call TRBD2 (7 bases). V lost 4 bases to trimming and J lost 6 bases, with 15 bases between them. The CDR3 totals 14 residues. Germline V CDR1 and CDR2: SGHRS, YFSETQ.

This chain joins TRBV7-2 and TRBJ2-3; D is unresolved. Between the trimmed V and J ends, which lost 1 base and 2 bases, there was a span of 13 bases. CDR3 size: 16 residues. Germline V gene sequence: CDR1 SGHTA, CDR2 FQGNSA. The CDR3 coding sequence is TGTGCCAGCAGCTTAGTTAGATACCCCTACACAGATACGCAGTATTTT. It yields the protein CASSLVRYPYTDTQYF.

This chain uses TRBV9 with TRBJ2-7; 8 nucleotides line up with TRBD1. With 4 bases clipped from V and 0 bases from J, the junction kept 6 bases outside the gene matches. The germline CDR1 and CDR2 sequences are SGDLS and YYNGEE. This CDR3 has 15 residues. CDR3 coding DNA: TGTGCCAGCAGCCTAGGACAGGGACCCTCCTACGAGCAGTACTTC. It translates to CASSLGQGPSYEQYF.

This rearrangement joins TRBV5-1 to TRBJ1-2, with 7 bases fitting TRBD1. Germline trimming cut 4 bases from V and 0 bases from J; bases unmatched to any gene: 6. The CDR3 spans 15 residues. From germline, CDR1 is SGHRS and CDR2 YFSETQ. The CDR3 DNA sequence: TGCGCCAGCAGCACACGACAGGGAACTAACTATGGCTACACCTTC. Protein product: CASSTRQGTNYGYTF. The full variable domain, completed using reference TRBV5-1 and TRBJ1-2, is KAGVTQTPRYLIKTRGQQVTLSCSPISGHRSVSWYQQTPGQGLQFLFEYFSETQRNKGNFPGRFSGRQFSNSRSEMNVSTLELGDSALYLCASSTRQGTNYGYTFGSGTRLTVV.

The chain uses TRBV5-1 and TRBJ1-3; 7 nucleotides line up with TRBD1. This CDR3 contains 16 residues. The V segment lost 0 bases and the J segment 3 bases; nucleotides outside the gene matches: 6. CDR1 and CDR2 from the germline V gene are SGHRS and YFSETQ. This CDR3 is CASSLDSGGFGNTIYF. The CDR3 nucleotides are TGCGCCAGCAGCTTGGATTCAGGGGGTTTTGGAAACACCATATATTTT.

The chain recombines TRBV30 with TRBJ1-4, with a weak D call TRBD1 (5 bases). The germline CDR1 and CDR2 sequences are GTSNPN and SVGIG (reference sequence). Trimming left V 4 bases short and J 3 bases short, with 12 bases between. The CDR3 sequence is 14 residues long. CDR3 sequence: CAWKRQPPNEKLFF. In DNA, the CDR3 is TGTGCCTGGAAGCGACAGCCACCTAATGAAAAACTGTTTTTT. Full variable domain (rest looked up from reference TRBV30 and TRBJ1-4): SQTIHQWPATLVQPVGSPLSLECTVEGTSNPNLYWYRQAAGRGLQLLFYSVGIGQISSEVPQNLSASRPQDRQFILSSKKLLLSDSGFYLCAWKRQPPNEKLFFGSGTQLSVL.

The rearrangement links TRBV15 to TRBJ2-2; D is uncertain. This CDR3 region has 15 residues. Per germline, CDR1 LNHNV and CDR2 YYDKDF (reference sequence). Between the trimmed V and J ends, which lost 3 bases and 6 bases, there was a span of 14 bases. CDR3 coding DNA: TGTGCCACCAGCAGGGGCAAAATAAGTGCCGGGGAGCTGTTTTTT. Encoded protein: CATSRGKISAGELFF.

This chain connects TRBV4-1 to TRBJ2-2; D is unresolved. The length of the CDR3 is 17 residues. Trimming took off 3 bases at V and 0 bases at J, with 14 bases between the two ends. CDR1 is MGHRA and CDR2 is YSYEKL in the germline V gene. CDR3 coding DNA: TGCGCCAGCAGCCATTATCTACCGAGCACGAACACCGGGGAGCTGTTTTTT. Its translation: CASSHYLPSTNTGELFF.

This clone was seen once. The J gene is TRBJ2-7, the V gene TRBV2; 9 bases are shared with TRBD1. The CDR3 runs 15 residues. Looked up from germline, CDR1 is SNHLY and CDR2 is FYNNEI. V trimming: 3 bases; J trimming: 3 bases; junction bases outside the gene matches: 6. CDR3 sequence (DNA): TGTGCCAGCAGTGATCCGGGACAGGGAAACTACGAGCAGTACTTC. Its protein product is CASSDPGQGNYEQYF.

J is TRBJ2-7 and V is TRBV5-1; no reliable D call. The CDR3 has 12 residues. Deletions cut 4 bases from V and 4 bases from J, with 9 bases between. The V gene's germline CDR1 is SGHRS and CDR2 YFSETQ. CDR3 coding DNA: TGCGCCAGCAGCCGCGTCGGGTACGAGCAGTACTTC. Its protein is CASSRVGYEQYF.

The V and J genes are TRBV18 and TRBJ1-3; possible D gene TRBD1, 5 bases. This CDR3 is 15 amino acids long. Trimming took off 2 bases at V and 0 bases at J, with 8 bases between the two ends. Looked up from germline, CDR1 is KGHSH and CDR2 is LQKENI. CDR3 residues: CASSPGAGSGNTIYF. For the CDR3, the DNA is TGTGCCAGCTCACCAGGGGCCGGCTCTGGAAACACCATATATTTT.